This T cell receptor beta chain was profiled in a study of long-term antiretroviral therapy in people with HIV (dated by TCRdb to the early 2020s). Background on the whole study: The earliest samples were collected roughly a decade before the 2015 WHO recommendation for immediate ART, at a time when ART was usually postponed until CD4 counts fell. Whether ART initiation and durable HIV suppression were associated with changes in peripheral blood TRB repertoire composition and diversity was tested in a retrospective serial study. From over 25 adults with confirmed HIV infection, the cohort provided some 200 cryopreserved PBMC samples, gathered serially across a mean of around six years (range 1-12). Among the 25 to 30 participants with HIV, ten to twelve were female. No cross-contamination during QIAcube processing turned up in test extractions that ran a monoclonal T-cell line alongside 33 polyclonal samples. What the research found in general, with its limitations: The samples span the years 2004 to 2017, and the ART regimens used at that time may not be as effective as current regimens. No data were available on ART adherence, viral resistance or therapy changes, limiting inferences about post-ART repertoire changes. Limited PBMC availability meant only the TCR beta chain was sequenced, without alpha chain pairing. Unsorted PBMC were profiled instead of sorted CD4+ and CD8+ T cells because pre-ART samples had limited cell numbers. Narrower CDR3 length ranges were observed in HIV repertoires than in controls, and an antigen-experienced repertoire with only a slight naive shift after ART was suggested by the network structure. The repertoire was dominated across all time points by expanded TRB clones identified before ART initiation, although this dominance was seen to fluctuate and to decrease in many PLHIV after ART. A significant increase in TRB diversity was found to be associated with ART initiation, although TRB diversity was observed to remain significantly below that of transplant donor controls even after long-term ART.

The immunoSEQ hsTCRB v3.0 assay was used at survey level resolution to sequence the TRB variable region. The target sequencing depth for TRB was 40,000-50,000 T-cell genomes per sample. An Illumina MiSeq with a v3 150-cycle kit was used to sequence the pooled TRB libraries. The authors' pipeline ran thus. Repertoire analysis was performed in R inside a reproducible Nextflow workflow that covered QC, data transformation and analysis. Custom analyses were implemented in LymphoSeq2, an R package for AIRR-Seq data exploration. A few samples yielding fewer than 5000 total TRB sequences were excluded, leaving 150 to 200 analyzed HIV repertoires. Of the 188 retained HIV repertoires, approximately 57 were collected before and 120 to 130 after ART initiation. Repertoires were downsampled to 5000 TRB nucleotide sequences, with summary statistics averaged over 100 downsampling iterations. Only TRB sequences with CDR3 regions of at least seven amino acids were retained for analysis. Two measures captured diversity: a Shannon entropy-derived clonality score and the Gini coefficient. In the repertoire networks, any two of the top 5000 CDR3 amino acid sequences were connected whenever the two sequences differed by an edit distance of one. GLIPH2 predicted antigen specificity groups and MHC restriction for TRB CDR3 amino acid sequences. To flag known associations with CMV, EBV, HIV or tissue antigens, CDR3 amino acid sequences were compared against VDJdb and McPAS-TCR. Pre-ART, post-ART and control groups were compared with Wilcoxon signed-rank tests and Holm-Bonferroni correction. This immuneACCESS table, as held by TCRdb, lists in-frame sequences with V and J called but not all clones. Of the missing ones, under half trace to an unresolved V gene in checked studies; the others have no known cause. V, J and clone size are those of that table, while D and trimming were read from the DNA. The sample profile shows 15,000 or so clones; 78% of them were found once. The ten largest clones represent roughly 12% of the sample.

Sequences MNHEY (CDR1) and SMNVEV (CDR2) are obtained from the germline V gene (reference sequence). V is cut by 4 bases and J by 10 bases, and the space between the germline ends is 19 bases. The cysteine opens and the phenylalanine closes a CDR3 of 15 amino acids. Just the 45-base CDR3 DNA is kept, in frame starting at base 1. Inclusion was restricted to participants for whom at least one PBMC sample before ART initiation and at least two post-ART samples were available. Every participant with HIV received treatment in the United States of America. Cryopreserved samples of about 0.95-10 million PBMC were thawed and washed before DNA extraction. At the time of the earliest PBMC sample, participants with HIV were aged between roughly 20 and 55 years. Per participant, PBMC samples came from 1-4 timepoints prior to ART initiation and 2-8 timepoints following ART initiation, for a median of 7 samples. For every participant, serial HIV viral load, CD4+ T-cell count, ART history and demographic data were obtained. A Qiagen kit on a QIAcube was used to extract genomic DNA from unsorted PBMC, with samples processed in batches of 12.

This clone came up once. Its antigen remains undetermined. The record has no base qualities; no much larger clone is one base away. The input for sequencing was unsorted PBMCs, taken more than 3.1 years after starting antiretroviral therapy. This TCR was recovered from a woman in her forties with HIV. The rearrangement joined TRBV27 to TRBJ1-4; the D gene is perhaps TRBD1, on 6 matching bases. The DNA sequence is TGTGCCAGCAGTTCCCGAGCGGGGGCGCCTGGAAAACTGTTTTTT. Its translation is CASSSRAGAPGKLFF. This CDR3, with the reference TRBV27 and TRBJ1-4 proteins standing in past its ends, gives the full variable domain EAQVTQNPRYLITVTGKKLTVTCSQNMNHEYMSWYRQDPGLGLRQIYYSMNVEVTDKGDVPEGYKVSRKEKRNFPLILESPSPNQTSLYFCASSSRAGAPGKLFFGSGTQLSVL.